Each of the 15 T cell receptor beta chains below was sequenced from the same sample in a study of blood T cell repertoires in COVID-19. Sequenced by immunoSEQ multiplex PCR; TCRdb stores in-frame clones only, minus some. Among some 300,000 clones listed, approximately 85% were seen once. The sample was PBMCs or T cells enriched from blood (not recorded which). The receptor set was obtained from a woman aged 25-40 years who had recovered from COVID-19.

The rearrangement joins TRBV21-1 to TRBJ1-5; TRBD1 reflects the table's D call only, with no check against the DNA. TRBV21-1 has pseudogene status. This CDR3 region has 17 residues. CDR3 nucleotides: TGTGCCAGCTTCTCCTCTCCCGGGACAGGGGGAAGTCAGCCCCAGCATTTT. This codes for CASFSSPGTGGSQPQHF.

The rearrangement links TRBV6-5 to TRBJ1-1, with no clear D. CDR3 length equals 15 residues. V lost 6 bases to trimming and J lost 4 bases, with 18 bases between them. Looked up from germline, CDR1 is MNHEY and CDR2 is SVGAGI. CDR3: CASSRGNRLSTEAFF. In DNA form, the CDR3 reads TGTGCCAGCAGCCGAGGGAACAGACTGAGCACTGAAGCTTTCTTT.

The V and J genes are TRBV19 and TRBJ2-6, with TRBD2 matching 8 bases. Germline V gene data show CDR1 as LNHDA and CDR2 as SQIVND (reference sequence). Trimming at V came to 11 bases and at J to 2 bases, leaving 5 bases not matched to a gene. This CDR3 spans 14 amino acids. This chain's CDR3 is CASWRGAGANVLTF. CDR3 DNA sequence: TGTGCCTCCTGGCGGGGGGCTGGGGCCAACGTCCTGACTTTC.

This chain connects TRBV12-3 or TRBV12-4 to TRBJ1-5; D might be TRBD1 (5 bases). V was pared by 3 bases and J by 14 bases, with 17 bases between. This CDR3 is 13 amino acids long. The CDR3 nucleotides read TGTGCCAGCAGTTTTTCGGTGGGTCAGGGTAAGCATTTT. Amino acid sequence: CASSFSVGQGKHF.

The genes are TRBV18 and TRBJ2-5, with unresolved D. The CDR3 has 14 amino acids. Per the germline V gene, CDR1 is KGHSH and CDR2 is LQKENI. V shed 1 base and J shed 5 bases, with 11 bases lying between them. CDR3 amino acids: CASSPRGSGETQYF. DNA of the CDR3: TGTGCCAGCTCACCACGAGGTAGTGGGGAGACCCAGTACTTC.

The chain joins TRBV4-1 to TRBJ2-3; D is uncertain. The CDR3 totals 13 residues. CDR1 is MGHRA and CDR2 is YSYEKL in the germline V gene. V gave up 5 bases and J gave up 2 bases, with 8 bases separating them. CDR3 sequence reads: CASSLSFTDTQYF. The CDR3 DNA sequence: TGCGCCAGCAGCTTGAGCTTCACAGATACGCAGTATTTT.

The chain uses TRBV21-1 and TRBJ2-7; the DNA was not used to check the table's D call, TRBD2. TRBV21-1 is reported as a pseudogene. The CDR3 covers 15 residues. The CDR3 loop reads CASGGRAKGVYEQYF. The CDR3 region has the DNA TGTGCCAGCGGGGGGAGGGCAAAGGGCGTCTACGAGCAGTACTTC.

This clone was counted a few times. The chain recombines TRBV18 with TRBJ1-3; TRBD1 matches at 9 bases. Germline-derived CDR1 and CDR2 are KGHSH and LQKENI. The CDR3 has 17 amino acids. Losses at the gene ends were 3 bases for V and 4 bases for J; bases not matched to a gene: 10. CDR3 region: CASSPAGQGLLGNTIYF. For the CDR3, the DNA is TGTGCCAGCTCACCGGCTGGACAGGGGCTTCTCGGAAACACCATATATTTT. Based on the CDR3 plus reference TRBV18 and TRBJ1-3, the full variable domain is NAGVMQNPRHLVRRRGQEARLRCSPMKGHSHVYWYRQLPEEGLKFMVYLQKENIIDESGMPKERFSAEFPKEGPSILRIQQVVRGDSAAYFCASSPAGQGLLGNTIYFGEGSWLTVV.

J is TRBJ1-5 and V is TRBV5-1; D perhaps matches TRBD1 (5 bases). The length of the CDR3 is 15 residues. Germline V gene data show CDR1 as SGHRS and CDR2 as YFSETQ. V lost 6 bases and J 2 bases, leaving 15 bases between the germline ends. This CDR3 reads CASKPLGGGNQPQHF. Written as DNA, the CDR3 is TGCGCCAGCAAACCCCTCGGGGGGGGCAATCAGCCCCAGCATTTT.

The V call is TRBV28, the J call TRBJ2-7, with TRBD1 as a possible D gene (5 bases). Trimming removed 6 bases from V and 3 bases from J, with 21 bases in between. The CDR3 runs to 16 residues. Germline CDR1 and CDR2: MDHEN and SYDVKM. The CDR3 DNA follows: TGTGCCAGCAGCCGACGGACAAGTTTAACTCTCTACGAGCAGTACTTC. This encodes CASSRRTSLTLYEQYF.

The V call is TRBV5-6, the J call TRBJ2-2, with TRBD1 matching over 8 bases. The CDR3 spans 15 residues. CDR1 and CDR2 (germline): SGHDT, YYEEEE. Trimming cost V 3 bases and J 5 bases; bases outside gene matches: 6. The CDR3 sequence is CASSSDTGGTGELFF. In nucleotides, the CDR3 is TGTGCCAGCAGCTCAGATACAGGGGGAACCGGGGAGCTGTTTTTT.

The chain is built from TRBV4-1 and TRBJ2-1; weak D call: TRBD2 (7 bases). The germline V gene encodes CDR1 MGHRA and CDR2 YSYEKL. There are 15 residues in the CDR3. Between the trimmed V and J ends, which lost 4 bases and 8 bases, there was a span of 18 bases. The CDR3 loop reads CASSLLGGAGDEQFF. The CDR3 nucleotides read TGCGCCAGCAGCCTCCTGGGGGGGGCGGGAGATGAGCAGTTCTTC.

The rearrangement uses TRBV9 and TRBJ1-2; tentatively, D is TRBD1 (5 bases). Trimming stripped 0 bases from V and 5 bases from J, with 17 bases between. The CDR3 is 16 amino acids. Per the germline V gene, CDR1 is SGDLS and CDR2 is YYNGEE. This CDR3 is CASSVVATGSLYGYTF. The CDR3 DNA reads TGTGCCAGCAGCGTAGTGGCTACAGGTTCACTTTATGGCTACACCTTC.

In its sample, this clone was seen once. The genes are TRBV12-5 and TRBJ1-2, with 9 bases lining up with TRBD1. V trimming: 1 base; J trimming: 1 base; junction bases outside the gene matches: 1. The CDR3 length is 15 residues. Per germline, CDR1 LGHNT and CDR2 FRNRAP. CDR3 residues: CASGLGTGDNYGYTF. The CDR3 region has the DNA TGTGCTAGTGGTTTGGGGACAGGGGATAACTATGGCTACACCTTC. Full variable domain (outside the CDR3, taken from reference TRBV12-5 and TRBJ1-2): DARVTQTPRHKVTEMGQEVTMRCQPILGHNTVFWYRQTMMQGLELLAYFRNRAPLDDSGMPKDRFSAEMPDATLATLKIQPSEPRDSAVYFCASGLGTGDNYGYTFGSGTRLTVV.

V usage is TRBV11-2 and J usage is TRBJ1-5, with D maybe TRBD1 (5 bases). The CDR3 is 17 residues long. CDR1 SGHAT and CDR2 FQNNGV come from the germline V gene. Deletions cut 1 base from V and 0 bases from J, with 13 bases between. CDR3 coding DNA: TGTGCCAGCAGCTTAGCCCGCGGGACGTATAGCAATCAGCCCCAGCATTTT. As protein: CASSLARGTYSNQPQHF.